Each of the 15 T cell receptor beta chains below was sequenced from the same sample in a study of blood T cell repertoires in COVID-19. Measured with immunoSEQ multiplex PCR; TCRdb has only the in-frame clones, and not every one. This sample has tens of thousands of clones, with around 92% found just once. Sequencing was carried out using peripheral blood. These receptors were obtained from a human donor in a cohort sampled during active COVID-19.

The table lists this clone with a few counts. This sequence joins TRBV4-2 and TRBJ1-3; maybe TRBD1 (6 bases). The CDR3 contains 15 residues. The V end lost 3 bases, the J end lost 2 bases, and 11 bases lay between the germline ends. Germline-derived CDR1 and CDR2 are LGHNA and YNFKEQ. The CDR3 nucleotides are TGTGCCAGCAGCCAGAACAGGGTCGCTGGAAACACCATATATTTT. Translated, it gives CASSQNRVAGNTIYF.

The rearrangement links TRBV7-8 to TRBJ2-2, with 8 bases lining up with TRBD1. CDR3 length: 14 amino acids. Germline CDR1 SGHVS, CDR2 FQNEAQ. Trimming at V came to 7 bases and at J to 7 bases, leaving 8 bases not matched to a gene. The CDR3 loop is CASNGQGAGGELFF. The CDR3 DNA is TGTGCCAGCAACGGACAGGGAGCGGGCGGGGAGCTGTTTTTT.

The rearrangement uses TRBV6-5 and TRBJ1-2; D is perhaps TRBD1 (5 bases). Trimming shortened V by 3 bases and J by 4 bases, and 15 bases separated the two germline ends. The CDR3 is 15 residues long. In germline, CDR1 is MNHEY, CDR2 SVGAGI. CDR3 DNA: TGTGCCAGCAGTTATACTCATGGGGGGAGCTATGGCTACACCTTC. This codes for CASSYTHGGSYGYTF.

This chain joins TRBV10-3 and TRBJ1-3, with 10 bases lining up with TRBD1. V was pared by 3 bases and J by 4 bases, with 6 bases of the junction left unmatched. The CDR3 spans 16 residues. Germline V CDR1 and CDR2: ENHRY, SYGVKD. Here the CDR3 reads CAISDPGQGIGNTIYF. CDR3 in DNA: TGTGCCATCAGTGACCCGGGACAGGGGATCGGAAACACCATATATTTT.

This chain uses TRBV3-1 (or the pseudogene TRBV3-2) with TRBJ2-1; 10 bases fit TRBD2. In germline, CDR1 is LGHDT, CDR2 YNNKEL (reference sequence). The trim removed 3 bases at V and 4 bases at J, leaving 6 bases unmatched. The CDR3 sequence is 16 residues long. DNA for the CDR3: TGTGCCAGCAGCCACCTCGGACTAGCGGCGTACAATGAGCAGTTCTTC. This codes for CASSHLGLAAYNEQFF.

The chain uses TRBV6-2 or TRBV6-3 and TRBJ1-6; D uncertain. Germline values: CDR1 MNHEY, CDR2 SVGEGT. The CDR3 loop spans 14 amino acids. With 4 bases removed from V and 7 bases from J, the gap between germline ends came to 11 bases. This CDR3 reads CASSSVAVNSPLHF. CDR3 DNA: TGTGCCAGCAGTTCGGTAGCCGTAAATTCACCCCTCCACTTT.

The chain employs TRBV6-5 and TRBJ1-6; perhaps TRBD1 as D (5 bases). The CDR3 length is 15 residues. The germline CDR1 and CDR2 sequences are MNHEY and SVGAGI. V was pared by 6 bases and J by 9 bases, with 18 bases between. The CDR3 reads CASSSTGRGVSPLHF. The CDR3, as DNA: TGTGCCAGCAGCAGCACAGGACGGGGGGTTTCACCCCTCCACTTT.

The rearrangement links TRBV10-3 to TRBJ1-1, with a tentative D call TRBD1 (6 bases). The CDR3 covers 15 residues. CDR1 is ENHRY, CDR2 SYGVKD, per germline. V was shortened by 4 bases and J by 3 bases, with 15 bases between the two germline ends. The CDR3 DNA follows: TGTGCCATCAGTGGACACAGGGAGGGGGACACTGAAGCTTTCTTT. Translated, it gives CAISGHREGDTEAFF.

In its sample, this clone was seen once. The chain links TRBV12-2 to TRBJ2-5; the D call in the table, TRBD2, was not verified against the DNA. TRBV12-2 counts as a pseudogene. The CDR3 has 13 amino acids. As DNA, the CDR3 is TGTGCAAGTCGCAGCCCGGTGGAGGAGACCCAGTACTTC. Translating gives CASRSPVEETQYF.

The chain carries TRBV11-2 and TRBJ1-6, with D tentatively TRBD1 (5 bases). CDR3 length: 15 residues. The V gene lost 8 bases and the J gene lost 10 bases, with 21 bases spanning the gap. Germline V gene data show CDR1 as SGHAT and CDR2 as FQNNGV. The CDR3: CASARSRQGLSPLHF. CDR3 nucleotide sequence: TGTGCCAGCGCCAGAAGTCGGCAGGGCTTATCACCCCTCCACTTT.

The chain recombines TRBV9 with TRBJ2-7; no clear D gene. The CDR3 extends over 14 amino acids. Trimming cost V 4 bases and J 4 bases, with 15 bases left between them. Per the germline V gene, CDR1 is SGDLS and CDR2 is YYNGEE. CDR3 DNA sequence: TGTGCCAGCAGCCCCTTCACTGCGACATACGAGCAGTACTTC. This codes for CASSPFTATYEQYF. The full variable domain, with the rest looked up from reference TRBV9 and TRBJ2-7, is DSGVTQTPKHLITATGQRVTLRCSPRSGDLSVYWYQQSLDQGLQFLIQYYNGEERAKGNILERFSAQQFPDLHSELNLSSLELGDSALYFCASSPFTATYEQYFGPGTRLTVT.

The chain employs TRBV6-2 or TRBV6-3 and TRBJ1-2, with D possibly being TRBD1 (5 bases). V shed 6 bases and J shed 6 bases, with 20 bases lying between them. The CDR3 has 15 residues. Germline V gene sequence: CDR1 MNHEY, CDR2 SVGEGT. CDR3 protein: CASSPWAGIDDGYTF. The DNA of the CDR3 is TGTGCCAGCAGCCCGTGGGCAGGGATTGACGATGGCTACACCTTC.

This rearrangement joins TRBV28 to TRBJ1-1; 9 positions agree with TRBD1. V was clipped by 1 base and J by 1 base; unmatched bases: 4. CDR1 MDHEN and CDR2 SYDVKM come from the germline V gene. The CDR3 runs to 16 residues. The CDR3 protein is CASSLSQGAGNTEAFF. The CDR3 DNA reads TGTGCCAGCAGTTTATCACAGGGGGCGGGGAACACTGAAGCTTTCTTT.

The CDR3 loop reads CAISNSGRTAGELFF. Here the CDR3 DNA reads TGTGCCATCAGTAATAGCGGGAGGACGGCCGGGGAGCTGTTTTTT. J is TRBJ2-2 and V is TRBV10-3, with 10 bases fitting TRBD2. J gave up 6 bases and V 5 bases, and 6 bases lay outside the gene matches. The germline gives CDR1 ENHRY, CDR2 SYGVKD. The length of the CDR3 is 15 residues.

The rearrangement uses TRBV2 and TRBJ1-3; 10 bases align to TRBD1. CDR1 SNHLY and CDR2 FYNNEI come from the germline V gene. With V trimmed by 8 bases and J by 9 bases, 13 bases remained unmatched. The CDR3 sequence is 15 residues long. The CDR3 region is CASSNPGQGHSTIYF. The CDR3 DNA follows: TGTGCCAGCTCCAACCCGGGACAGGGGCATAGCACCATATATTTT.